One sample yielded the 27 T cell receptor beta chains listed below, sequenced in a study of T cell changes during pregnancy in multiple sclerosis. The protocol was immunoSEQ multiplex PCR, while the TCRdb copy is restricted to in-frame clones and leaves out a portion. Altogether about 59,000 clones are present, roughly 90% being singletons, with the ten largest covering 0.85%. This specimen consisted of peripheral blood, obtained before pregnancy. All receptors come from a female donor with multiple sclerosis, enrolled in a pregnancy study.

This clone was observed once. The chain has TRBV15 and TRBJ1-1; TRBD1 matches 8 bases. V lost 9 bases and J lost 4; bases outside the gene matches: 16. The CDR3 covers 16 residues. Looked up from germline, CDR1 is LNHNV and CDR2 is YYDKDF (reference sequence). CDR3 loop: CATEEQGDSVVTEAFF. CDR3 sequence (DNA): TGTGCCACAGAAGAACAGGGGGATTCTGTAGTCACTGAAGCTTTCTTT.

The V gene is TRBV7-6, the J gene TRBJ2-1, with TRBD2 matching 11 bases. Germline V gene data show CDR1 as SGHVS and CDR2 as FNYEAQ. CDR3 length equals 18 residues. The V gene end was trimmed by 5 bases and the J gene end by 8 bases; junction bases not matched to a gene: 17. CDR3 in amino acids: CASSDDKGSGGGLDEQFF. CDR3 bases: TGTGCCAGCAGCGACGATAAAGGTAGCGGGGGGGGGCTAGATGAGCAGTTCTTC.

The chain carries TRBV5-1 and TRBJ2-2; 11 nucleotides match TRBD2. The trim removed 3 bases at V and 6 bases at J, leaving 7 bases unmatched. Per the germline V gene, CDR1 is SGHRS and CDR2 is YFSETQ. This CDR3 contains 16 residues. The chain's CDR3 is CASSYVAGGYAGELFF. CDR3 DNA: TGCGCCAGCAGCTACGTAGCGGGGGGGTATGCCGGGGAGCTGTTTTTT.

CDR3 DNA: TGTGCCAGTAGTCCCACGACAGGGAAAGGCTACACCTTC. Protein sequence: CASSPTTGKGYTF. The rearrangement uses TRBV19 and TRBJ1-2, with 7 bases fitting TRBD1. Trimming removed 5 bases from V and 8 bases from J; junction bases left unmatched: 8. CDR1 and CDR2 (germline): LNHDA, SQIVND (reference sequence). The CDR3 is made up of 13 amino acids. Complete variable domain (other parts from reference TRBV19 and TRBJ1-2): DGGITQSPKYLFRKEGQNVTLSCEQNLNHDAMYWYRQDPGQGLRLIYYSQIVNDFQKGDIAEGYSVSREKKESFPLTVTSAQKNPTAFYLCASSPTTGKGYTFGSGTRLTVV.

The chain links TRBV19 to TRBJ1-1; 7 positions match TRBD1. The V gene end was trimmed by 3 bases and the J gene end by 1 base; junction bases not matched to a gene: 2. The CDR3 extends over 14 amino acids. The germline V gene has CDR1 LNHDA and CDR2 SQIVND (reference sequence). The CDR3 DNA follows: TGTGCCAGTAGTATCCGGACAGGGAACACTGAAGCTTTCTTT. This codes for CASSIRTGNTEAFF.

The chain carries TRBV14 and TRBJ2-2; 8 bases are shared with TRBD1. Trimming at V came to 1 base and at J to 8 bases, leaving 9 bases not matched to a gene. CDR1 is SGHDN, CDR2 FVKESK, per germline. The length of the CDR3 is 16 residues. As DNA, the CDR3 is TGTGCCAGCAGCCAAGTTGGACAGGGAGCCATAGGGGAGCTGTTTTTT. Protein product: CASSQVGQGAIGELFF.

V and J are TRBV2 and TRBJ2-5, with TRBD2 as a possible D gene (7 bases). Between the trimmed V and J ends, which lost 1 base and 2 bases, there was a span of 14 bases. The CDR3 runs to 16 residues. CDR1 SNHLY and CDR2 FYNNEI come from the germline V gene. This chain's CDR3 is CASSEDLGGGQETQYF. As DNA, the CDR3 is TGTGCCAGCAGTGAAGACCTAGGGGGGGGGCAAGAGACCCAGTACTTC.

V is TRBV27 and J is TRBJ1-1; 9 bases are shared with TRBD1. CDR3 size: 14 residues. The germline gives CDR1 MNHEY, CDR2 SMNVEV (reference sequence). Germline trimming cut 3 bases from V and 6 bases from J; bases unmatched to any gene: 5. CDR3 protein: CASSFRQGDPEAFF. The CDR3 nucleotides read TGTGCCAGCAGTTTCCGACAGGGGGATCCTGAAGCTTTCTTT.

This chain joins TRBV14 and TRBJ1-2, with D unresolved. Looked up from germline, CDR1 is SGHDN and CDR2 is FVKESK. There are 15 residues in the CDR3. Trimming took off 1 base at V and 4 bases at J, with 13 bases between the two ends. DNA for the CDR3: TGTGCCAGCAGCCAAGGACTCCTCCCGGGCTATGGCTACACCTTC. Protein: CASSQGLLPGYGYTF. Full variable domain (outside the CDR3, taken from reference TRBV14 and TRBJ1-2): EAGVTQFPSHSVIEKGQTVTLRCDPISGHDNLYWYRRVMGKEIKFLLHFVKESKQDESGMPNNRFLAERTGGTYSTLKVQPAELEDSGVYFCASSQGLLPGYGYTFGSGTRLTVV.

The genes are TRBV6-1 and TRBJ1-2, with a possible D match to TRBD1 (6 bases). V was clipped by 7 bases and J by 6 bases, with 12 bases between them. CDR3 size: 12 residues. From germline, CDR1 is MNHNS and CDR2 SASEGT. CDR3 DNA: TGTGCCAGCATGGGGGCGGCTAATGGCTACACCTTC. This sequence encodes CASMGAANGYTF.

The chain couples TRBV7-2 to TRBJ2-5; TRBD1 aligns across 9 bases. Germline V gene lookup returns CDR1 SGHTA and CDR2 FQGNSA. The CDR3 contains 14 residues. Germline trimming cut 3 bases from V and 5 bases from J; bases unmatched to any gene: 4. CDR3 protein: CASSLDRGWETQYF. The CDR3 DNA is TGTGCCAGCAGCTTGGACAGGGGTTGGGAGACCCAGTACTTC.

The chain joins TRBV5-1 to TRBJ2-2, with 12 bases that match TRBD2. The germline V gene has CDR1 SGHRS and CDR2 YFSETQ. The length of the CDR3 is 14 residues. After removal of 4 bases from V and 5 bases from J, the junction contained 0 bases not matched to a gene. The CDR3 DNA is TGCGCCAGCAGCGGACTAGCGGGGACCGGGGAGCTGTTTTTT. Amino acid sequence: CASSGLAGTGELFF.

Here the CDR3 reads CASSQERMTANTGELFF. The DNA for the CDR3 is TGTGCCAGCAGCCAAGAGCGGATGACCGCGAACACCGGGGAGCTGTTTTTT. This sequence joins TRBV4-2 and TRBJ2-2; D not certain. The V and J ends lost 0 bases and 0 bases respectively, with 11 bases between them. The CDR3 has 17 amino acids. CDR1 LGHNA and CDR2 YNFKEQ come from the germline V gene.

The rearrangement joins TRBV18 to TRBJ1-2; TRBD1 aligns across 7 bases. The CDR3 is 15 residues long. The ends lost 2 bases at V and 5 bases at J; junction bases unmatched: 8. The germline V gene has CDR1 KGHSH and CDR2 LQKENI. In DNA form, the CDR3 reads TGTGCCAGCTCACCATGGTTCCCCAGGGGGTATGGCTACACCTTC. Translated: CASSPWFPRGYGYTF.

The CDR3 DNA is TGTGCCACCAGCAGAGACCAGACAGGCGGAAACACCATATATTTT. Its translation: CATSRDQTGGNTIYF. The chain joins TRBV15 to TRBJ1-3; D is perhaps TRBD1 (6 bases). Germline V CDR1 and CDR2: LNHNV, YYDKDF (reference sequence). V was trimmed by 0 bases and J by 4 bases, leaving 10 bases between them. The CDR3 is 15 amino acids.

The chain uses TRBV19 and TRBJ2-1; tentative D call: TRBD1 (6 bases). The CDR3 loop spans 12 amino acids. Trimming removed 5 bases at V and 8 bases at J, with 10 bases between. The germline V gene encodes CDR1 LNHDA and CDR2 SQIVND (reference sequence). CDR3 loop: CASSPQGYEQFF. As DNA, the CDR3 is TGTGCCAGTAGTCCCCAGGGGTATGAGCAGTTCTTC.

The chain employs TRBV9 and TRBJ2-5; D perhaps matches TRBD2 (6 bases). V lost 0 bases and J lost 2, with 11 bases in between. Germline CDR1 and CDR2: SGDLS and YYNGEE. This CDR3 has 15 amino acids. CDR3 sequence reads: CASSVDGGAQETQYF. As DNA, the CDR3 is TGTGCCAGCAGCGTAGACGGGGGAGCACAAGAGACCCAGTACTTC.

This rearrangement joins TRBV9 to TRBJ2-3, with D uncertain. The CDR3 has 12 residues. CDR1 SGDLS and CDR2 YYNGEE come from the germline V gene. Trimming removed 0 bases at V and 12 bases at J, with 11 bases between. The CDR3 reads CASSVGANPQYF. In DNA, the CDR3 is TGTGCCAGCAGCGTAGGGGCTAACCCCCAGTATTTT.

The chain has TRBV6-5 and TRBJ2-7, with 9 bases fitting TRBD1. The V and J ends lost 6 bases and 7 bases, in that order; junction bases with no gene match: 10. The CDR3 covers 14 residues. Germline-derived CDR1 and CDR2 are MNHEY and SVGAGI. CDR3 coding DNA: TGTGCCAGCAGACAAGTACAGGGGGCGCGGGAGCAGTACTTC. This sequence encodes CASRQVQGAREQYF.

CDR3: CATSRDLGRETEAFF. The CDR3 DNA sequence: TGTGCCACCAGCAGAGATCTCGGGAGGGAAACTGAAGCTTTCTTT. The chain links TRBV15 to TRBJ1-1, with unresolved D. Deletions cut 0 bases from V and 5 bases from J, with 13 bases between. The CDR3 is made up of 15 amino acids. The germline V gene encodes CDR1 LNHNV and CDR2 YYDKDF (reference sequence).

Here the CDR3 DNA reads TGTGCCAGCAGCCATTTAGCGGGGACGGACGGGGAGCTGTTTTTT. The encoded protein is CASSHLAGTDGELFF. The V and J genes are TRBV6-1 and TRBJ2-2; 8 nucleotides line up with TRBD2. Germline V CDR1 and CDR2: MNHNS, SASEGT. V was clipped by 6 bases and J by 7 bases; unmatched bases: 10. The CDR3 has 15 amino acids.

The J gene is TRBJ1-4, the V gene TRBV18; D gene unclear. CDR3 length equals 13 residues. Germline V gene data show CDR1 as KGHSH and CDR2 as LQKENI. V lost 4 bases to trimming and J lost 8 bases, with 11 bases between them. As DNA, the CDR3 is TGTGCCAGCTCACGGGCAGCCCTAGAAAAACTGTTTTTT. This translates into CASSRAALEKLFF.

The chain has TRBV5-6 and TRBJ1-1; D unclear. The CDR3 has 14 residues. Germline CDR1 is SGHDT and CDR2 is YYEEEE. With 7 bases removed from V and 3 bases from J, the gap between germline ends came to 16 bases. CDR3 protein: CASFELSDDTEAFF. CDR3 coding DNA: TGTGCCAGCTTCGAACTATCAGATGACACTGAAGCTTTCTTT.

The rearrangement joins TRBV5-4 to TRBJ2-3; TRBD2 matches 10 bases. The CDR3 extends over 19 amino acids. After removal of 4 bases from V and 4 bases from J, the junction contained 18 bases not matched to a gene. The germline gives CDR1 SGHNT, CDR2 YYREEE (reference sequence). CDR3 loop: CASSPLGGGAGGQADTQYF. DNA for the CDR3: TGTGCCAGCAGCCCCCTGGGGGGGGGAGCGGGGGGGCAAGCAGATACGCAGTATTTT.

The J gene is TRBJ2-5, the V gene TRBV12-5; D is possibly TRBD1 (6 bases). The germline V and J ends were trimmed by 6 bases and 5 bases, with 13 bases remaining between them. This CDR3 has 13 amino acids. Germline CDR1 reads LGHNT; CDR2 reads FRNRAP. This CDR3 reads CASGQTGLETQYF. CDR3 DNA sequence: TGTGCTAGTGGCCAAACAGGGTTGGAGACCCAGTACTTC.

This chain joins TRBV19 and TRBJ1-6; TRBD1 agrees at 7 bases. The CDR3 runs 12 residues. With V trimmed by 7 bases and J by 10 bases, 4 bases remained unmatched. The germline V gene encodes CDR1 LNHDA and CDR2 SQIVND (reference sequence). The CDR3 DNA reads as TGTGCCAGTACCTCAGGGGGATCACCCCTCCACTTT. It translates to CASTSGGSPLHF. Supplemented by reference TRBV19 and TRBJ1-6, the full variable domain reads DGGITQSPKYLFRKEGQNVTLSCEQNLNHDAMYWYRQDPGQGLRLIYYSQIVNDFQKGDIAEGYSVSREKKESFPLTVTSAQKNPTAFYLCASTSGGSPLHFGNGTRLTVT.

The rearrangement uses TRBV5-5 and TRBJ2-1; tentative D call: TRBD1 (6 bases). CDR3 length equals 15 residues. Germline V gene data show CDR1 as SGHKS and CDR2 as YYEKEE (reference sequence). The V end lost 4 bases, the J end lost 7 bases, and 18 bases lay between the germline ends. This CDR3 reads CASSPQGSSVNEQFF. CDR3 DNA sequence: TGTGCCAGCAGCCCACAGGGTTCTTCGGTGAATGAGCAGTTCTTC.